Listed below are T cell receptor beta chains from one sample, sequenced in a study of beta chain features in type 1 diabetes. TCRdb's table, derived via immunoSEQ multiplex PCR, lists solely in-frame clones and lacks some. The sample includes 350,000 or so clones, 15% to 20% of them seen just once. Input material: naive CD4+ T cells from blood. The receptors were gathered from a woman aged 18-35 years in good health. Each CDR3 is given with its conserved first and last residue. D genes are given only for firm matches. Some rows have no size entry. The others give once, few or many, or a class for an expanded clone.

clone size	V gene	J gene	D gene	CDR3 protein	CDR3 DNA
-	TRBV7-3	TRBJ2-6	-	CASSFTASGANVLTF	TGTGCCAGCAGCTTTACAGCCTCTGGGGCCAACGTCCTGACTTTC
-	TRBV7-3	TRBJ1-2	-	CATPRTVGLTF	TGTGCCACCCCACGGACAGTCGGGTTAACCTTC
-	TRBV7-9	TRBJ1-1	-	CASSLATGGVTEAFF	TGTGCCAGCAGCTTGGCGACTGGGGGGGTCACTGAAGCTTTCTTT
few	TRBV4-3	TRBJ1-2	TRBD1	CASSQGDRGNYGYTF	TGCGCCAGCAGCCAAGGGGACAGGGGGAACTATGGCTACACCTTC
few	TRBV2	TRBJ2-1	-	CASSERQSSYNEQFF	TGTGCCAGCAGTGAAAGACAGAGCTCCTACAATGAGCAGTTCTTC
few	TRBV18	TRBJ1-2	TRBD1	CASSPDRAYGYTF	TGTGCCAGCTCACCAGACAGGGCCTATGGCTACACCTTC
few	TRBV7-9	TRBJ2-7	-	CASSLGLRDPYEQYF	TGTGCCAGCAGCTTAGGATTGCGGGACCCCTACGAGCAGTACTTC
few	TRBV5-1	TRBJ2-3	-	CASSNLSEDTQYF	TGCGCCAGCAGTAACCTCAGCGAAGATACGCAGTATTTT
-	TRBV4-2	TRBJ2-5	TRBD2	CASSRPEGRGGSVETQYF	TGTGCCAGCAGCCGCCCAGAGGGACGGGGGGGCTCCGTGGAGACCCAGTACTTC
few	TRBV20-1	TRBJ1-1	-	CSAEQEGEAFF	TGCAGTGCTGAACAGGAAGGTGAAGCTTTCTTT
-	TRBV5-1	TRBJ2-5	TRBD2	CASSPAGTRETQYF	TGCGCCAGCAGCCCCGCCGGGACTAGAGAGACCCAGTACTTC
few	TRBV5-1	TRBJ2-5	-	CASSKDRVETQYF	TGCGCCAGCAGCAAGGACAGAGTAGAGACCCAGTACTTC
-	TRBV7-2	TRBJ1-4	TRBD1	CASSLQGIDEKLFF	TGTGCCAGCAGCCTACAGGGGATAGATGAAAAACTGTTTTTT
-	TRBV19	TRBJ2-5	TRBD1	CASSDTGQGRRETQYF	TGTGCCAGTAGTGACACGGGACAGGGTAGGAGAGAGACCCAGTACTTC
-	TRBV30	TRBJ1-3	TRBD1	CAWGTDSGNTIYF	TGTGCCTGGGGGACAGACTCTGGAAACACCATATATTTT
few	TRBV5-1	TRBJ1-1	-	CASSSNRVRNTEAFF	TGCGCCAGCAGCTCCAACAGGGTTCGGAACACTGAAGCTTTCTTT
few	TRBV28	TRBJ2-1	-	CASSLYRSSYNEQFF	TGTGCCAGCAGTTTATACAGGAGCTCCTACAATGAGCAGTTCTTC
-	TRBV4-3	TRBJ2-1	TRBD2	CASSNSGGGYNEQFF	TGCGCCAGCAGCAACAGCGGGGGGGGGTACAATGAGCAGTTCTTC
-	TRBV27	TRBJ2-2	-	CASNRQAGTGELFF	TGTGCCAGCAATAGACAGGCCGGGACCGGGGAGCTGTTTTTT
-	TRBV7-9	TRBJ1-4	-	CASSPGQSPEKLFF	TGTGCCAGCAGCCCAGGACAGTCCCCTGAAAAACTGTTTTTT
-	TRBV29-1	TRBJ2-7	-	CSVVISYEQYF	TGCAGCGTTGTCATCAGCTACGAGCAGTACTTC
few	TRBV7-2	TRBJ2-7	-	CASSLGDGPSYEQYF	TGTGCCAGCAGCCTGGGAGATGGTCCGTCTTACGAGCAGTACTTC
few	TRBV6-1	TRBJ1-3	-	CASSEAPSSSGNTIYF	TGTGCCAGCAGTGAAGCTCCGTCTAGCTCTGGAAACACCATATATTTT
few	TRBV30	TRBJ2-5	-	CAWSPGVETQYF	TGTGCCTGGAGCCCCGGGGTGGAGACCCAGTACTTC
-	TRBV9	TRBJ1-2	TRBD1	CASTPGTANYGYTF	TGTGCCAGCACCCCCGGGACAGCTAACTATGGCTACACCTTC
few	TRBV5-6	TRBJ2-5	-	CASGRRVQETQYF	TGTGCCAGCGGCCGGAGGGTCCAAGAGACCCAGTACTTC
-	TRBV19	TRBJ1-5	-	CASSMGPFSNQPQHF	TGTGCCAGTAGTATGGGGCCTTTTAGCAATCAGCCCCAGCATTTT
-	TRBV28	TRBJ2-6	-	CASSLVRVRRSGANVLTF	TGTGCCAGCAGCCTAGTACGTGTGAGGCGCTCTGGGGCCAACGTCCTGACTTTC
few	TRBV29-1	TRBJ1-1	-	CSVEGHLNTEAFF	TGCAGCGTTGAGGGACACCTGAACACTGAAGCTTTCTTT
-	TRBV5-1	TRBJ2-7	TRBD2	CASSEGLAGAEQYF	TGCGCCAGCAGCGAGGGGCTAGCGGGAGCCGAGCAGTACTTC
-	TRBV20-1	TRBJ1-5	-	CSAGEAPQHF	TGCAGTGCTGGGGAGGCGCCCCAGCATTTT
-	TRBV5-1	TRBJ2-5	TRBD1	CASSLGQGKTQYF	TGCGCCAGCAGCTTGGGACAGGGGAAGACCCAGTACTTC
few	TRBV28	TRBJ2-6	-	CASSLLRWRASNVANVLTF	TGTGCCAGCAGTCTATTACGTTGGAGGGCCTCTAACGTGGCCAACGTCCTGACTTTC
-	TRBV5-1	TRBJ2-7	TRBD1	CASSLSTDRTYEQYF	TGCGCCAGCAGCTTATCCACGGACAGGACCTACGAGCAGTACTTC
-	TRBV28	TRBJ2-5	TRBD2	CASSLRLAGGMKGQETQYF	TGTGCCAGCAGTTTGCGACTAGCGGGAGGGATGAAGGGGCAAGAGACCCAGTACTTC
-	TRBV11-2	TRBJ1-1	-	CASSLGGWSTEAFF	TGTGCCAGCAGCTTGGGGGGTTGGAGCACTGAAGCTTTCTTT
-	TRBV5-1	TRBJ2-1	-	CASSFQGGDNEQFF	TGCGCCAGCAGCTTTCAGGGGGGCGACAATGAGCAGTTCTTC
-	TRBV5-1	TRBJ2-7	-	CASSSTGSSYEQYF	TGCGCCAGCAGCTCCACGGGTAGCTCCTACGAGCAGTACTTC
few	TRBV7-8	TRBJ1-2	-	CASREQGVDYGYTF	TGTGCCAGCAGGGAACAGGGAGTTGACTATGGCTACACCTTC
few	TRBV29-1	TRBJ2-2	TRBD1	CSVPGQGNTGELFF	TGCAGCGTACCGGGACAGGGGAACACCGGGGAGCTGTTTTTT
once	TRBV25-1	TRBJ2-1	-	CASSEYGGDYNEQFF	TGTGCCAGCAGTGAATACGGAGGGGACTACAATGAGCAGTTCTTC
few	TRBV6-6	TRBJ2-6	-	CASSRGSGANVLTF	TGTGCCAGCAGCCGAGGGTCTGGGGCCAACGTCCTGACTTTC
-	TRBV5-1	TRBJ1-2	-	CASSQQSGLGYTF	TGCGCCAGCAGCCAACAGTCCGGACTAGGCTACACCTTC
few	TRBV13	TRBJ2-3	TRBD2	CASELAGTSTDTQYF	TGTGCCAGCGAACTAGCGGGAACTAGCACAGATACGCAGTATTTT
-	TRBV9	TRBJ1-2	TRBD1	CASSVARQGAGGYTF	TGTGCCAGCAGCGTAGCTCGACAGGGGGCTGGCGGCTACACCTTC
-	TRBV5-6	TRBJ2-7	-	CASSDRTSLEQYF	TGTGCCAGCAGCGACAGGACATCACTTGAGCAGTACTTC
once	TRBV19	TRBJ1-1	TRBD1	CASSNYRGAEAFF	TGTGCCAGTAGTAACTACAGGGGCGCTGAAGCTTTCTTT
-	TRBV4-2	TRBJ2-7	-	CASSQDRQSPYEQYF	TGTGCCAGCAGCCAAGATCGACAGAGCCCCTACGAGCAGTACTTC
once	TRBV7-2	TRBJ2-5	TRBD1	CASSLGDSQETQYF	TGTGCCAGCAGCTTAGGGGACAGCCAAGAGACCCAGTACTTC
few	TRBV5-1	TRBJ1-6	-	CASSLLTPDNSPLHF	TGCGCCAGCAGCTTGTTGACACCTGATAATTCACCCCTCCACTTT
-	TRBV5-1	TRBJ1-1	-	CASSDSGLGNTEAFF	TGCGCCAGCAGCGATTCAGGGCTGGGGAACACTGAAGCTTTCTTT
few	TRBV4-3	TRBJ1-2	-	CASRGLLYGYTF	TGCGCCAGCAGGGGGCTCTTATATGGCTACACCTTC
few	TRBV4-1	TRBJ2-1	TRBD2	CASRPTSANNEQFF	TGCGCCAGCAGACCAACTAGCGCCAACAATGAGCAGTTCTTC
few	TRBV11-2	TRBJ2-5	TRBD1	CASSLVPTGGQETQYF	TGTGCCAGCAGCTTAGTACCGACAGGGGGCCAAGAGACCCAGTACTTC
-	TRBV5-4	TRBJ2-3	TRBD2	CASSTEAGGDTDTQYF	TGTGCCAGCAGCACAGAAGCGGGGGGGGACACAGATACGCAGTATTTT
-	TRBV5-1	TRBJ1-2	-	CASSLGQTYGYTF	TGCGCCAGCAGCTTGGGGCAGACTTATGGCTACACCTTC
few	TRBV25-1	TRBJ2-1	-	CASSELEKYNEQFF	TGTGCCAGCAGTGAACTAGAGAAGTACAATGAGCAGTTCTTC
few	TRBV11-2	TRBJ2-3	TRBD2	CASSLRGDGTDTQYF	TGTGCCAGCAGCTTACGGGGGGACGGCACAGATACGCAGTATTTT
few	TRBV5-1	TRBJ2-2	-	CASNPVGTGTGELFF	TGCGCCAGCAACCCTGTCGGAACGGGGACCGGGGAGCTGTTTTTT
few	TRBV15	TRBJ2-7	TRBD2	CATSSSSGRRYEQYF	TGTGCCACCAGCAGCTCTAGCGGGAGAAGGTACGAGCAGTACTTC